A selection of T cell receptor beta chains follows, all from one sample in a study of T cell repertoires in cytomegalovirus infection. TCRdb recomputed calls from the reads with MiXCR, one row per CDR3 protein. This sample has about 250,000 distinct CDR3 sequences, with 9% to 15% found just once. The sequenced sample consisted of PBMCs. Receptors originate from a human donor in good health (CMV status not recorded). Some clones in this sample may be carry-over from other donors' samples. CDR3s include the opening cysteine and the closing phenylalanine or tryptophan. The D gene is left open where the match is weak. Clone size, where shown, is once, few, many, or a class for clones that have expanded.

D gene	CDR3 length	V gene	J gene	clone size	CDR3 protein	CDR3 DNA
-	13	TRBV7-2	TRBJ1-2	many	CASSFGGTYGYTF	TGTGCCAGCAGCTTTGGGGGAACCTATGGCTACACCTTC
-	15	TRBV14	TRBJ1-1	few	CASSKVGNGNTEAFF	TGTGCCAGCAGCAAGGTTGGTAACGGGAACACTGAAGCTTTCTTT
-	14	TRBV29-1	TRBJ2-7	few	CSVQKDLGGYEQYF	TGCAGCGTCCAAAAGGATCTCGGGGGCTACGAGCAGTACTTC
TRBD1	16	TRBV5-6	TRBJ1-3	many	CASSLAGTDSGNTIYF	TGTGCCAGCAGCTTGGCCGGGACAGACTCTGGAAACACCATATATTTT
-	15	TRBV28	TRBJ2-5	-	CASSFVGQGKETQYF	TGTGCCAGCAGTTTCGTGGGGCAGGGAAAAGAGACCCAGTACTTC
TRBD1	16	TRBV7-2	TRBJ1-1	many	CASSPGQGGLGTEAFF	TGTGCCAGCAGCCCGGGACAGGGGGGCCTTGGCACTGAAGCTTTCTTT
TRBD1	14	TRBV7-2	TRBJ2-5	many	CASSSPTGEKTQYF	TGTGCCAGCAGCTCCCCGACAGGGGAGAAGACCCAGTACTTC
-	15	TRBV19	TRBJ2-2	many	CASSIGQLNTGELFF	TGTGCCAGTAGTATAGGACAGCTGAACACCGGGGAGCTGTTTTTT
-	14	TRBV12-3/TRBV12-4	TRBJ1-6	few	CASSLIRAGSPLHF	TGTGCCAGCAGTTTAATCCGGGCAGGTTCACCCCTCCACTTT
TRBD1	16	TRBV7-3	TRBJ2-2	-	CASSLNQGADTGELFF	TGTGCCAGCAGCTTAAACCAGGGGGCGGATACCGGGGAGCTGTTTTTT
-	16	TRBV7-2	TRBJ1-3	many	CASSLDAGLEGNTIYF	TGTGCCAGCAGCTTAGATGCAGGGCTAGAAGGAAACACCATATATTTT
-	13	TRBV23-1	TRBJ1-5	few	CASHDGGNQPQHF	TGCGCCAGCCACGACGGGGGCAATCAGCCCCAGCATTTT
TRBD1	17	TRBV19	TRBJ2-2	few	CASSIFQGVRNTGELFF	TGTGCCAGTAGTATATTTCAGGGGGTTCGAAACACCGGGGAGCTGTTTTTT
-	13	TRBV29-1	TRBJ2-2	many	CSVGRGNTGELFF	TGCAGCGTCGGGCGGGGGAACACCGGGGAGCTGTTTTTT
-	13	TRBV6-5	TRBJ2-7	-	CASSYKGTYEQYF	TGTGCCAGCAGTTACAAGGGGACCTACGAGCAGTACTTC
-	12	TRBV4-2	TRBJ2-7	-	CASSQQGREQYF	TGTGCCAGCAGCCAACAGGGAAGGGAGCAGTACTTC
-	16	TRBV28	TRBJ1-2	-	CASSLFRGAEDYGYTF	TGTGCCAGCAGTTTATTCCGCGGGGCAGAGGACTATGGCTACACCTTC
-	15	TRBV7-2	TRBJ1-6	many	CASSLGVGEHSPLHF	TGTGCCAGCAGCTTAGGAGTAGGGGAGCATTCACCCCTCCACTTT